Here is one TCR beta chain with its context. Sequenced by immunoSEQ multiplex PCR; TCRdb stores in-frame clones only, minus some. The table includes about 220,000 clones, around 86% detected once. This sample is part of a study of blood T cell repertoires in COVID-19. The clonotype comes from a woman aged 40-49 years with acute COVID-19. Sequencing was carried out using PBMCs or T cells enriched from blood (not recorded which).

DNA for the CDR3: TGTGCCAGTAGCAGCCTTGCGGGAGAGAACACTGAAGCTTTCTTT. Translation: CASSSLAGENTEAFF. The chain has TRBV19 and TRBJ1-1; D unclear. Looked up from germline, CDR1 is LNHDA and CDR2 is SQIVND (reference sequence). The CDR3 contains 15 residues. The germline V and J ends were trimmed by 6 bases and 1 base, with 15 bases remaining between them. The full variable domain, with the rest looked up from reference TRBV19 and TRBJ1-1, is DGGITQSPKYLFRKEGQNVTLSCEQNLNHDAMYWYRQDPGQGLRLIYYSQIVNDFQKGDIAEGYSVSREKKESFPLTVTSAQKNPTAFYLCASSSLAGENTEAFFGQGTRLTVV.